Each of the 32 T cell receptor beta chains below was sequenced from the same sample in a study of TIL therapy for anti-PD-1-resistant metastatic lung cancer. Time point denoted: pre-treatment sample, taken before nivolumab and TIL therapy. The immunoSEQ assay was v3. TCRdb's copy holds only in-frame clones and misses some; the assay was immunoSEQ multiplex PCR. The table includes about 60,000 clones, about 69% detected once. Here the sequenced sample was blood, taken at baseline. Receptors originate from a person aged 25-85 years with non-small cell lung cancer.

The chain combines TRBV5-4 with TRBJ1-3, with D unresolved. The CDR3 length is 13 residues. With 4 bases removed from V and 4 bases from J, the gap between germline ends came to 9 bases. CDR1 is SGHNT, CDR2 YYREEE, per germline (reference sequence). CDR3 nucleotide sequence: TGTGCCAGCAGCCCTGACCCGGGAAACACCATATATTTT. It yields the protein CASSPDPGNTIYF.

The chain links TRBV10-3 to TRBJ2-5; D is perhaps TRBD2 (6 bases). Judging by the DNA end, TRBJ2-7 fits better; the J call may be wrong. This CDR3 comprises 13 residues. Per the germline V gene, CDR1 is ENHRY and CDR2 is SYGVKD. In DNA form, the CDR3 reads TGTGCCATCAGTGATCGGGGGACCTACGAGCAGTACTTC. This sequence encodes CAISDRGTYEQYF.

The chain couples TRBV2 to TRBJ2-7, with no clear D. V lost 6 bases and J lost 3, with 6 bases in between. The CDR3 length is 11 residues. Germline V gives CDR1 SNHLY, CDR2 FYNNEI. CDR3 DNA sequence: TGTGCCAGCAGCTTAATCTACGAGCAGTACTTC. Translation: CASSLIYEQYF.

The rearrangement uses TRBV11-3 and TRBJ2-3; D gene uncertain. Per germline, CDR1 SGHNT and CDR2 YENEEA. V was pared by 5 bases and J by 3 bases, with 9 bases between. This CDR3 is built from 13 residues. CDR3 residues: CASSTRQTDTQYF. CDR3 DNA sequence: TGTGCCAGCAGCACCCGACAAACAGATACGCAGTATTTT.

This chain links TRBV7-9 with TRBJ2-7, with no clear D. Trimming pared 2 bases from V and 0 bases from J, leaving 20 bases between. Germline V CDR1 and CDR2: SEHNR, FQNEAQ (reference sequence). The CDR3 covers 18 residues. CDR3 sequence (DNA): TGTGCCAGCAGCTTATTTCGCACGGGCAGCAAGAACTCCTACGAGCAGTACTTC. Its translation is CASSLFRTGSKNSYEQYF.

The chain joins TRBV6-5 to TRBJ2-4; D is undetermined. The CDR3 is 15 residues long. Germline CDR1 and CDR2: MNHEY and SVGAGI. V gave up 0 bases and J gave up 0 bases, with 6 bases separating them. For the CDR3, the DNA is TGTGCCAGCAGTTACTCGATTCTAGCCAAAAACATTCAGTACTTC. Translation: CASSYSILAKNIQYF.

The CDR3 coding sequence is TGTGCCAGCAAACTGACTAGTACCGGGGCCAACGTCCTGACTTTC. Translated, it gives CASKLTSTGANVLTF. The J gene is TRBJ2-6, the V gene TRBV27; tentatively, D is TRBD2 (6 bases). There are 15 residues in the CDR3. Trimming stripped 7 bases from V and 4 bases from J, with 14 bases between. Germline V gene sequence: CDR1 MNHEY, CDR2 SMNVEV (reference sequence).

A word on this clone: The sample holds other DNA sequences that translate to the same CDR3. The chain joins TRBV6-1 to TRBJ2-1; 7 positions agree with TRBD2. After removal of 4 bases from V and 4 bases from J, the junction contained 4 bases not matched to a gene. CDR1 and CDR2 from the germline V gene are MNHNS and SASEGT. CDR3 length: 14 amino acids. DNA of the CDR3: TGTGCCAGCAGTGGCCTAGCGGAGTACAATGAGCAGTTCTTC. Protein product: CASSGLAEYNEQFF.

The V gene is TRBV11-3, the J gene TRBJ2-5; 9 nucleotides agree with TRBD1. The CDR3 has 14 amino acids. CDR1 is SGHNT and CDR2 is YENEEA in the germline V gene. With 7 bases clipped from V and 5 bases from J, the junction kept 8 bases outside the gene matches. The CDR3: CASNKDRGFETQYF. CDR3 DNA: TGTGCCAGCAACAAGGACAGGGGTTTTGAGACCCAGTACTTC.

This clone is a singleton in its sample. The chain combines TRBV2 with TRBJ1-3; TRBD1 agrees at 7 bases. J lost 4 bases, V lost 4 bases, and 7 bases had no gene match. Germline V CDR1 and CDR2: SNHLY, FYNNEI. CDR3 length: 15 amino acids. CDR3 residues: CASSVSAGGGNTIYF. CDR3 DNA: TGTGCCAGCAGTGTGAGCGCAGGGGGAGGAAACACCATATATTTT.

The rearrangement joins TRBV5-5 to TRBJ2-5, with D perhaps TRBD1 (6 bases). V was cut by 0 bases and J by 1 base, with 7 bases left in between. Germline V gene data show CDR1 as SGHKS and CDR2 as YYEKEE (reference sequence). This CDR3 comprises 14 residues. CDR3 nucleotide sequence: TGTGCCAGCAGCTTGGCAGGGGCCCAAGAGACCCAGTACTTC. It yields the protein CASSLAGAQETQYF.

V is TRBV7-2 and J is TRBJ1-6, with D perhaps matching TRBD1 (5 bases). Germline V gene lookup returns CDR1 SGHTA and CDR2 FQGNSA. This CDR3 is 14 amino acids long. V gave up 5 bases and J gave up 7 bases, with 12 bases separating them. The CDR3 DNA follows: TGTGCCAGCAGCCGTCAGGGAGACAATTCACCCCTCCACTTT. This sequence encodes CASSRQGDNSPLHF.

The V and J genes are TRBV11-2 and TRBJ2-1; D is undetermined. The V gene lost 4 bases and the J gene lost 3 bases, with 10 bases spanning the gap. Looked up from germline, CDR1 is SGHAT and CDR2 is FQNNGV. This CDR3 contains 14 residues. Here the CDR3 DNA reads TGTGCCAGCAGCTCCGAGTTTAGCTACAATGAGCAGTTCTTC. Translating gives CASSSEFSYNEQFF.

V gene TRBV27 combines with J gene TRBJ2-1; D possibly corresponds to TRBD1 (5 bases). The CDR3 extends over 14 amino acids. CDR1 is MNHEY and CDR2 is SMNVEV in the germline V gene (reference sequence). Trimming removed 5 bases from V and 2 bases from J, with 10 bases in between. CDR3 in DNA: TGTGCCAGCAGTCCGAGACAGACCTACAATGAGCAGTTCTTC. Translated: CASSPRQTYNEQFF.

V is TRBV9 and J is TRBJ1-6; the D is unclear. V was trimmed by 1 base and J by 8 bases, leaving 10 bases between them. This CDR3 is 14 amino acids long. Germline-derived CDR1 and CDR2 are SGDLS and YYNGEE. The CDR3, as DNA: TGTGCCAGCAGCGTATACGGCCAAGATTCACCCCTCCACTTT. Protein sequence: CASSVYGQDSPLHF.

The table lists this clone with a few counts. The CDR3 nucleotides are TGTGCCAGCGGGGGAAGAACTAATGAAAAACTGTTTTTT. Its translation: CASGGRTNEKLFF. The chain links TRBV7-9 to TRBJ1-4; D is perhaps TRBD1 (5 bases). V shed 8 bases and J shed 1 base, with 8 bases lying between them. The CDR3 consists of 13 residues. Germline CDR1 and CDR2: SEHNR and FQNEAQ (reference sequence).

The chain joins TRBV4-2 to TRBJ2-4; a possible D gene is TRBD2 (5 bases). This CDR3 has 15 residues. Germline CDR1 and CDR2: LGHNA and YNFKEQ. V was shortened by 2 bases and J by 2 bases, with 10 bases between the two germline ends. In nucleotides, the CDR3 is TGTGCCAGCAGCCAACGGGAAGGGACCAAAAACATTCAGTACTTC. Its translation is CASSQREGTKNIQYF.

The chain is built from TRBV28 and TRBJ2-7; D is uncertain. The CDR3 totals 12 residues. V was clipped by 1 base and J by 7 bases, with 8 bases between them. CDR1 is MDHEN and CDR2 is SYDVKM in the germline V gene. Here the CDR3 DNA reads TGTGCCAGCAGTTTATATTCGAAGGAGCAGTACTTC. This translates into CASSLYSKEQYF.

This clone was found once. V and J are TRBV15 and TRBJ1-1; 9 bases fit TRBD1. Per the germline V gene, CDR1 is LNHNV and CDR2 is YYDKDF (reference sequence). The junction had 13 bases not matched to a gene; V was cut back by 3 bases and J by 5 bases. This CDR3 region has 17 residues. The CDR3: CATSSLILTQGATEAFF. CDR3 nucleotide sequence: TGTGCCACCAGCAGTTTGATACTCACACAGGGGGCGACTGAAGCTTTCTTT.

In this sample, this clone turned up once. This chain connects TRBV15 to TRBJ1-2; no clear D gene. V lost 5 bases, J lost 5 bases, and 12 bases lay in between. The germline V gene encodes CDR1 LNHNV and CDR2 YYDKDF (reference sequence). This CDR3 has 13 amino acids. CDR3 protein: CATSESVGYGYTF. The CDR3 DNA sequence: TGTGCCACCAGCGAGAGTGTCGGGTATGGCTACACCTTC. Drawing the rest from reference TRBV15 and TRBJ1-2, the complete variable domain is DAMVIQNPRYQVTQFGKPVTLSCSQTLNHNVMYWYQQKSSQAPKLLFHYYDKDFNNEADTPDNFQSRRPNTSFCFLDIRSPGLGDTAMYLCATSESVGYGYTFGSGTRLTVV.

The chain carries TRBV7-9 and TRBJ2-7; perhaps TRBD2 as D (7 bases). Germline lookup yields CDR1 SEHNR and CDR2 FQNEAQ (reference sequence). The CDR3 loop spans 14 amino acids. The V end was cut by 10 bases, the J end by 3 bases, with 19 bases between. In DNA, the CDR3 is TGTGCCACCCGGGGGCCTAGCGGAAACTACGAGCAGTACTTC. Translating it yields CATRGPSGNYEQYF.

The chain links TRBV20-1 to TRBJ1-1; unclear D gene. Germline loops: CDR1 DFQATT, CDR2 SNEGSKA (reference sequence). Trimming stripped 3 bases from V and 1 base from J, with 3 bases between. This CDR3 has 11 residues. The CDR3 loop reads CSASRNTEAFF. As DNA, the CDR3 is TGCAGTGCTAGTAGGAACACTGAAGCTTTCTTT.

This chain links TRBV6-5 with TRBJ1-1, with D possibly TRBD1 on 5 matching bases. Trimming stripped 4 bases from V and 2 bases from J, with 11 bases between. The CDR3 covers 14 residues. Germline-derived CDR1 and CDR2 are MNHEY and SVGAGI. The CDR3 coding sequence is TGTGCCAGCAGTTGGGGGTCCCCAAACACTGAAGCTTTCTTT. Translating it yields CASSWGSPNTEAFF.

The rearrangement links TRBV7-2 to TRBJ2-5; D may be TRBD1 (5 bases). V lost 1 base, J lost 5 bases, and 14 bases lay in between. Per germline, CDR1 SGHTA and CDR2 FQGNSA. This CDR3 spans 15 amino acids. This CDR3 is CASSLEAGSWETQYF. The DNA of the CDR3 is TGTGCCAGCAGCTTAGAGGCAGGGTCATGGGAGACCCAGTACTTC.

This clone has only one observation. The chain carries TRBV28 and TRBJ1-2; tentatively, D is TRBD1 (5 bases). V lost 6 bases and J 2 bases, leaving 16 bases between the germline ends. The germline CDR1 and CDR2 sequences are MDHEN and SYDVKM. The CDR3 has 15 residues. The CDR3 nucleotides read TGTGCCAGCAGCCCGTCCCGGGGGACCAACTATGGCTACACCTTC. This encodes CASSPSRGTNYGYTF.

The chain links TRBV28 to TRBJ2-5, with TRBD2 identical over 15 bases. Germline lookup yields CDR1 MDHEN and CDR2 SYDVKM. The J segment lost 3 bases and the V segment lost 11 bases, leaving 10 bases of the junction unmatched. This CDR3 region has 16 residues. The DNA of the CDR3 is TGTGCCTCTAACAGGGGACTAGCGGGGGGCGAAGAGACCCAGTACTTC. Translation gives CASNRGLAGGEETQYF.

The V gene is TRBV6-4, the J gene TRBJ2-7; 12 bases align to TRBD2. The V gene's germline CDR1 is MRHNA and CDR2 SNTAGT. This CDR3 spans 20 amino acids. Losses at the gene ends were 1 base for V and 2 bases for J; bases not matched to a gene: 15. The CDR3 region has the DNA TGTGCCAGCAGTGACTGGACTAGCGGGGTCCTGTTACAGGGGGCCTACGAGCAGTACTTC. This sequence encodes CASSDWTSGVLLQGAYEQYF.

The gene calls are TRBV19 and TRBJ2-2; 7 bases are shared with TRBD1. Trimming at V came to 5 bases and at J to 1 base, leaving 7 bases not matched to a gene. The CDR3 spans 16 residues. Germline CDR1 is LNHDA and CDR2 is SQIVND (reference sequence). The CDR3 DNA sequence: TGTGCCAGTAGTTCCCGGACAGGACAGAACACCGGGGAGCTGTTTTTT. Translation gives CASSSRTGQNTGELFF.

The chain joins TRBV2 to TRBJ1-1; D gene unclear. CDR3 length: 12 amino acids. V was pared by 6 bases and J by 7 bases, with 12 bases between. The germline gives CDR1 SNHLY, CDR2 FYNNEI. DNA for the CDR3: TGTGCCAGCAGCTCATTTCGCAATGAAGCTTTCTTT. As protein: CASSSFRNEAFF.

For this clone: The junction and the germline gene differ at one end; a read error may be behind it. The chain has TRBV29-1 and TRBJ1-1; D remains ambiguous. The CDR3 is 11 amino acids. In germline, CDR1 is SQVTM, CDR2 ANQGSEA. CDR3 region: CSVKENTEAFF. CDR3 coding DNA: TGCAGCGTTAAAGAGAACACTGAAGCTTTCTTT.

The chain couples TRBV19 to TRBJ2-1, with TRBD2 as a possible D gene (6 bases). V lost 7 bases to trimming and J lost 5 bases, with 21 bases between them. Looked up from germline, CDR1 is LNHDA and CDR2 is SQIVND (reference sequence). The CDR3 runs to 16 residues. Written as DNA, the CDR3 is TGTGCCAGTACCACAATCGGGGGAGAGCGGGACAATGAGCAGTTCTTC. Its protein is CASTTIGGERDNEQFF. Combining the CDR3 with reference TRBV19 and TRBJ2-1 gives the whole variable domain DGGITQSPKYLFRKEGQNVTLSCEQNLNHDAMYWYRQDPGQGLRLIYYSQIVNDFQKGDIAEGYSVSREKKESFPLTVTSAQKNPTAFYLCASTTIGGERDNEQFFGPGTRLTVL.

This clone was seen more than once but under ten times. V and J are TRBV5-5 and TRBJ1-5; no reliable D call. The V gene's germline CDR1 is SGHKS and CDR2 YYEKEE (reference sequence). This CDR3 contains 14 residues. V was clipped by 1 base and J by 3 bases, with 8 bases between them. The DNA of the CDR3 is TGTGCCAGCAGCTTGCAGAGCCTCAATCAGCCCCAGCATTTT. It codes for CASSLQSLNQPQHF.